This T cell receptor beta chain was recorded in a study of T cells in Graves' hyperthyroidism and ophthalmopathy. Study observations and caveats: From stable hyperthyroidism, ophthalmopathy was set apart by a 13 V-J model. In blood, most of the thyroid clonotypes expanded above 0.001 were also present.

Researchers amplified the TCR beta CDR3 regions from RNA transcripts. The TCR CDR3 was amplified in a first-round RT-PCR using the HTBI primer set. TCRdb processed the multiplex PCR reads anew with MiXCR; each CDR3 protein has one entry. The profile shows around 620,000 distinct CDR3 sequences, roughly 46% of them singletons. On this clonotype itself: Its antigen remains unknown.

This CDR3 has 14 residues. The V gene's germline CDR1 is SGDLS and CDR2 YYNGEE. The V segment lost 2 bases and the J segment 5 bases; nucleotides outside the gene matches: 6. Specimen: peripheral blood or thyroid tissue (not recorded which). The receptor's source is an adult woman with Graves' disease, either hyperthyroidism or ophthalmopathy (not recorded which). The rearrangement uses TRBV9 and TRBJ1-2; 7 bases align to TRBD1. Here the CDR3 reads CASSVNAGGYGYTF. The DNA of the CDR3 is TGTGCCAGCAGCGTCAATGCAGGGGGATATGGCTACACCTTC.